This T cell receptor beta chain was sequenced for a study of vaccination effects on CD4 cells after COVID-19 (dated by TCRdb to between 2020 and 2023). The study in broad terms: Each participant got two doses of an mRNA SARS-CoV-2 vaccine, either BNT162b2 or mRNA-1273. Cultures from other donors in the study were sequenced using the Oncomine TCR Beta short-read assay on an Illumina iSeq 100. SARS-CoV-2 spike-specific CD4+ TCR repertoires were compared before and after mRNA vaccination in COVID-19 convalescent patients and in infection-naive vaccine recipients. Altogether, some 10 COVID-19 convalescent patients and a few SARS-CoV-2-naive healthy vaccine recipients made up the full study. Pre-vaccine samples from two convalescent patients were drawn 16 days and one week before the first dose, 142 and 148 days after COVID-19 diagnosis.

From V the trimming removes 4 bases and from J it removes 7 bases, while the gene matches leave 12 bases of the junction unaccounted for. CDR1 and CDR2 are drawn from the germline V gene: SGDLS, YYNGEE. Counted from cysteine to phenylalanine, this CDR3 has 16 amino acids. Only the CDR3 region is kept as DNA, spanning 48 bases read in frame from base 1. In the ViraFEST assay, PBMC were stimulated with viral peptide pools, and TCR sequencing was then used to find antigen-specific CD4+ T cell clonotypes based on their expansion. After around 11 days of culture, CD4+ T cells were isolated with the EasySep CD4+ T cell isolation kit. PCR-confirmed SARS-CoV-2 infection had occurred in convalescent patients between March and December 2020, before the Alpha, Beta and Delta variants emerged in the United States. Two million PBMC per well were cultured in IMDM with around 5.3% human AB serum, 8 to 10 IU/ml IL-2 and gentamicin, plus 10 ug/ml peptides. For the negative control culture condition, an HIV-1 Nef peptide pool was used. Half of the culture medium was replaced with fresh IL-2-containing medium on days 3 and 7. Each peptide stimulation condition was cultured in triplicate wells unless otherwise noted. PBMC were separated from whole blood using Ficoll-Paque Plus gradient centrifugation and were then either cryopreserved at -140C or used fresh. The QIAamp micro DNA kit was used to extract genomic DNA from the cultured CD4+ T cells.

About this clone: Its antigen is not yet known. No clone much larger than this one lies a single base away; base qualities are absent.

The library was built by means of the immunoSEQ multiplex PCR assay. DNA from the cultured, isolated CD4+ T cells was subjected to TCR beta CDR3 sequencing. The authors processed their data as follows. The analysis removed non-productive TCR sequences, trimmed reads to the CDR3 region, and retained only CDR3s that were 7 or more amino acids long. The MANAFEST web app was used to pick out antigen-specific clonotypes by comparing their expansion in peptide wells with that in reference cultures. For clones to be considered positive, expansion at FDR<0.05 versus reference and all other wells, an odds ratio above 5, and a frequency above 0.1% in two replicate wells were required. Clonotypes significantly expanded in SARS-CoV-2 spike wells and in at least one common cold coronavirus spike condition were defined as cross-reactive. CDR3 similarity was assessed by Levenshtein distance with the stringdist R package, and unrooted trees were built with ape in R 3.6.1. The table was pulled from immuneACCESS by TCRdb, which kept in-frame rearrangements only. Such tables lose some clones; where checked, under half of the loss comes from unresolved V genes, and the rest has no known cause. V, J and clone size are taken as reported in that table, and D and trimming were inferred from the DNA itself. A total of roughly 57,000 clones appear in this sample, 65% to 80% of them only once. Around 5.5% of the sample rests with the top ten.

Study-wide findings and limitations: Limitations of the study were the small number of convalescent patients and the absence of early post-infection timepoints. For convalescent patients, new clones induced by the vaccine made up most of the post-vaccine spike-reactive repertoire, and these new clones were largely distinct from the clones induced by infection. At late post-vaccination timepoints, both infection-induced and vaccine-induced clones showed marked clonal contraction, consistent with waning T cell responses.

This receptor chain uses TRBV9 and TRBJ2-1; TRBD2 matches 9 bases in the middle. The clonotype originates from a human donor who had a prior SARS-CoV-2 infection. The sample here was CD4+ T cells from PBMCs cultured with HIV peptides, taken before COVID-19 vaccination. The label giving this sample's cell subset or site can be read as: HIV-1 Nef peptide pool negative control/reference culture. The nucleotide sequence is given as TGTGCCAGCAGCCCAGAGCCGGGACTAGCAGGGAATGAGCAGTTCTTC. Its protein is CASSPEPGLAGNEQFF.